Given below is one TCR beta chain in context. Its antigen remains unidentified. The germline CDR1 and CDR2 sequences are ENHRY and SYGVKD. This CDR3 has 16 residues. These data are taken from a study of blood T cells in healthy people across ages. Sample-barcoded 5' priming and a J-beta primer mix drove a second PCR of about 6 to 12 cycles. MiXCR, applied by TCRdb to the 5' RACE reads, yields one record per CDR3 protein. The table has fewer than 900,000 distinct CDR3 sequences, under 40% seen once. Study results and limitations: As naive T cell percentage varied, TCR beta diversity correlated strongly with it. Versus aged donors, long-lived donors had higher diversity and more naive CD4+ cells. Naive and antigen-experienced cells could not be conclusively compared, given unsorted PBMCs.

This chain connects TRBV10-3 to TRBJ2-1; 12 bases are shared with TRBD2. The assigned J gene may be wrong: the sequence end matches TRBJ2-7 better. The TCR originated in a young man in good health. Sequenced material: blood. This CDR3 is CAITSTSGGSYNEQYF. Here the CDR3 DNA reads TGTGCCATCACGTCGACTAGCGGGGGTTCCTACAATGAGCAGTACTTC.